This T cell receptor beta chain was identified in a study of blood T cell repertoires in COVID-19. The CDR3 is 15 amino acids. V gave up 1 base and J gave up 3 bases, with 9 bases separating them. Germline V gives CDR1 MDHEN, CDR2 SYDVKM. Participant ages covered roughly 18 to 90 years across 24 US areas. Data came from immunoSEQ multiplex PCR; TCRdb stores just in-frame clones and leaves some out. The table shows roughly 250,000 clones, with approximately 83% occurring only once. The receptor was derived from a woman in her twenties or thirties who had recovered from COVID-19. Sequencing used PBMCs or T cells enriched from blood (not recorded which). This chain uses TRBV28 with TRBJ1-4; D ambiguous. In DNA form, the CDR3 reads TGTGCCAGCAGTTTATTACTCACAGCTAATGAAAAACTGTTTTTT. Amino acids: CASSLLLTANEKLFF.